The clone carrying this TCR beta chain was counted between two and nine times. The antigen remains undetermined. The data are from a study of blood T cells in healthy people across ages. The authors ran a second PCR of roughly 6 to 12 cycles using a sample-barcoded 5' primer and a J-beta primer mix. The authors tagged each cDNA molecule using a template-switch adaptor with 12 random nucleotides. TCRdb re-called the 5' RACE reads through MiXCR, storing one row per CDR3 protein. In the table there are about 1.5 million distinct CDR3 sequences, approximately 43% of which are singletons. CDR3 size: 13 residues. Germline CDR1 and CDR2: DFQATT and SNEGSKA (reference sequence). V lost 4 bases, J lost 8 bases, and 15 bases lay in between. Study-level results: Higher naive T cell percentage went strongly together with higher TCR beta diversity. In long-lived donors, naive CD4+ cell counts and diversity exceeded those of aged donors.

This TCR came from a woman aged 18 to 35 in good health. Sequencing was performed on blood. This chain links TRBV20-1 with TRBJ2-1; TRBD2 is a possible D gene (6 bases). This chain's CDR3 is CSAIPREKDEQFF. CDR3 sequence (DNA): TGCAGTGCTATCCCCCGGGAGAAGGATGAGCAGTTCTTC.